The rows below give T cell receptor beta chains drawn from one sample of a study of blood T cell repertoires in COVID-19. Sequencing used immunoSEQ multiplex PCR; TCRdb keeps in-frame clones, though not all of them. Altogether about 220,000 clones are present, approximately 80% being singletons, with the ten largest covering around 13%. The source material was peripheral blood. The receptors here all came from a human donor in a cohort sampled during active COVID-19. The CDR3 runs from the conserved cysteine through the conserved F or W. Each record gives: clone size, D gene, V gene, J gene, CDR3 protein, CDR3 DNA. D genes are given only for firm matches. Some rows mark clone size as missing; the rest say once, few, many or name a class of expanded clone.

-	-	TRBV7-9	TRBJ2-2	CASSSPVGGNTGELFF	TGTGCCAGCAGCTCTCCGGTGGGGGGAAACACCGGGGAGCTGTTTTTT
-	-	TRBV30	TRBJ1-2	CALTGNYGYTF	TGTGCTTTAACAGGGAACTATGGCTACACCTTC
-	-	TRBV18	TRBJ1-1	CASSPGEGLNTEAFF	TGTGCCAGCTCACCTGGCGAGGGATTGAACACTGAAGCTTTCTTT
-	-	TRBV19	TRBJ2-1	CASSMGSYNEQFF	TGTGCCAGTAGTATGGGCAGTTACAATGAGCAGTTCTTC
-	-	TRBV9	TRBJ1-4	CASSVGRVDNEKLFF	TGTGCCAGCAGCGTAGGCAGGGTAGACAATGAAAAACTGTTTTTT
once	TRBD2	TRBV2	TRBJ2-3	CASSVLAGITDTQYF	TGTGCCAGCAGTGTACTAGCGGGTATCACAGATACGCAGTATTTT
few	-	TRBV28	TRBJ1-5	CASRSYEGNQPQHF	TGTGCCAGCAGATCATACGAGGGCAATCAGCCCCAGCATTTT
-	-	TRBV7-9	TRBJ1-2	CASSLGGRVRGYTF	TGTGCCAGCAGCTTAGGAGGCAGGGTACGTGGCTACACCTTC
-	TRBD1	TRBV5-1	TRBJ2-3	CASWPDRADTQYF	TGCGCCAGCTGGCCAGACAGGGCAGATACGCAGTATTTT
-	TRBD1	TRBV28	TRBJ2-7	CASSPRAGGYEQYF	TGTGCCAGCAGTCCTAGGGCAGGGGGCTACGAGCAGTACTTC
-	-	TRBV6-5	TRBJ1-2	CASRRQGTNYGYTF	TGTGCCAGCAGGCGTCAGGGGACGAACTATGGCTACACCTTC
-	-	TRBV11-2	TRBJ1-3	CASSFGWSSGNTIYF	TGTGCCAGCAGCTTCGGGTGGAGCTCTGGAAACACCATATATTTT
-	-	TRBV6-6	TRBJ1-1	CASSYSTQEAFF	TGTGCCAGCAGTTACTCGACACAAGAAGCTTTCTTT
-	TRBD1	TRBV27	TRBJ2-7	CASSLTGFRTGGGEQYF	TGTGCCAGCAGTTTAACGGGGTTCCGGACAGGGGGCGGCGAGCAGTACTTC
-	TRBD1	TRBV5-1	TRBJ1-5	CASSPGQGDQPQHF	TGCGCCAGCAGCCCGGGACAGGGGGATCAGCCCCAGCATTTT
-	-	TRBV28	TRBJ1-2	CASSTTASYGYTF	TGTGCCAGCAGTACGACAGCAAGCTATGGCTACACCTTC
few	-	TRBV7-9	TRBJ2-7	CASSFPLRGSYEQYF	TGTGCCAGCAGCTTCCCGCTCCGGGGCTCCTACGAGCAGTACTTC
-	-	TRBV20-1	TRBJ1-1	CSASSGRDTEAFF	TGCAGTGCTAGTTCTGGGCGGGACACTGAAGCTTTCTTT